This T cell receptor (beta chain) was recovered during a study of T cell changes during pregnancy in multiple sclerosis (dated by TCRdb to between 2018 and 2021). A note on the overall study: The study looked at changes in the T cell repertoire across pregnancy in women with multiple sclerosis.

As to this clone: Its specific antigen is unknown. Base qualities were left out, and no much larger clone turns up one base away.

The method behind the library was the immunoSEQ multiplex PCR assay. TCRdb holds this immuneACCESS table with in-frame rearrangements only. Some clones are missing; in checked studies, unresolved V genes explain under half, and the rest has no known cause. This sample lists fewer than 95,000 clones; 80% to 95% were detected once. In total, the top ten clones hold roughly 4.5% of the sample. Inclusive of the bounding cysteine and phenylalanine, the CDR3 is 13 residues long. The DNA shown is the 39-base CDR3, in frame from base 1. V loses 0 bases, J loses 2 bases, and the germline ends lie 5 bases apart. The germline V gene provides CDR1 SGHDT and CDR2 YYEEEE.

The rearrangement joined TRBV5-6 to TRBJ1-1; no D gene can be assigned with confidence. This receptor was taken from a female donor with multiple sclerosis, enrolled in a pregnancy study. Sequences were derived from peripheral blood, sampled in the first trimester of pregnancy. The DNA sequence is TGTGCCAGCAGCTTGGGAGAAAACACTGAAGCTTTCTTT. Its product reads: CASSLGENTEAFF.